This T cell receptor beta chain emerged from a study of blood T cell repertoires in COVID-19. On the study more broadly: Sources were T cells, B-cell-depleted T cells, or PBMCs; the material itself was cDNA or gDNA.

Sequencing used immunoSEQ multiplex PCR; TCRdb keeps in-frame clones, though not all of them. This sample yields fewer than 450,000 clones, of which roughly 91% are seen a single time; under 0.7% belongs to the top ten. This CDR3 has 12 amino acids. Germline trimming cut 8 bases from V and 4 bases from J; bases unmatched to any gene: 5. CDR1 WSHSY and CDR2 SAAADI come from the germline V gene. Clinical history reported by participants formed the basis on which cohorts were assigned. The chain recombines TRBV10-2 with TRBJ2-7; TRBD2 matches 7 bases. Sequenced sample: PBMCs or T cells enriched from blood (not recorded which). This TCR was recovered from a man aged 18 to 29 who had recovered from COVID-19. The CDR3 DNA follows: TGCGCCAGCGCCCGGGGGGAATACGAGCAGTACTTC. This encodes CASARGEYEQYF.